This TCR beta chain was obtained from a study of blood T cell repertoires in COVID-19. About the research overall: Samples of COVID-19 (acute and convalescent) were obtained from the United States, Italy and Spain. PBMCs, B-cell-depleted T cells, or T cells provided the cDNA or gDNA that made up the material.

Only one count was recorded for this clone. This same CDR3 is encoded by further DNA sequences in the sample. Methods used by the authors: Researchers report that nucleated cell counts were estimated from reference gene primer amplification. Using immunoSEQ multiplex PCR, the repertoire was profiled, and TCRdb retains in-frame clones only, with some absent. Clone size and V and J calls were adopted from that table, with D and trimming inferred from the DNA. The repertoire consists of more than 350,000 clones, with 70% to 90% occurring once and the leading ten covering about 10%. Sequences were obtained from peripheral blood. This receptor was identified in a woman aged 25 to 39 with COVID-19, enrolled during active disease.

CDR3 coding DNA: TGCGCCAGCAGCTTACAGCGGGAGGGGGATGAGCAGTACTTC. It translates to CASSLQREGDEQYF. V is TRBV5-1 and J is TRBJ2-7, with TRBD2 identical over 10 bases. This CDR3 comprises 14 residues. Per germline, CDR1 SGHRS and CDR2 YFSETQ. J gave up 7 bases and V 2 bases, and 6 bases lay outside the gene matches. Looking up the rest from reference TRBV5-1 and TRBJ2-7 gives the full variable domain: KAGVTQTPRYLIKTRGQQVTLSCSPISGHRSVSWYQQTPGQGLQFLFEYFSETQRNKGNFPGRFSGRQFSNSRSEMNVSTLELGDSALYLCASSLQREGDEQYFGPGTRLTVT.